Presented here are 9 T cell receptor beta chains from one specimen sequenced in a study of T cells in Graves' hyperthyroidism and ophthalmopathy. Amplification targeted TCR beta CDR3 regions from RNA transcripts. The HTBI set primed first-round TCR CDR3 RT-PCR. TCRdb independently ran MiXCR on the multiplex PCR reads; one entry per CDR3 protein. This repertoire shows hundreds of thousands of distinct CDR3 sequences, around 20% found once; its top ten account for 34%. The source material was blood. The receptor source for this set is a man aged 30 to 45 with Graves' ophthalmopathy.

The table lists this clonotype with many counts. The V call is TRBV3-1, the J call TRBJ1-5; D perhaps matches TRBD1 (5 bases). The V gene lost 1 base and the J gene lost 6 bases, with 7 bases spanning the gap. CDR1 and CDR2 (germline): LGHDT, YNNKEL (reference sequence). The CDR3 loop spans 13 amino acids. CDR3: CASSQVRGQPQHF. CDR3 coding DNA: TGTGCCAGCAGCCAAGTGAGGGGTCAGCCCCAGCATTTT. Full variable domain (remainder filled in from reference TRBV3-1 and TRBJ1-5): DTAVSQTPKYLVTQMGNDKSIKCEQNLGHDTMYWYKQDSKKFLKIMFSYNNKELIINETVPNRFSPKSPDKAHLNLHINSLELGDSAVYFCASSQVRGQPQHFGDGTRLSIL.

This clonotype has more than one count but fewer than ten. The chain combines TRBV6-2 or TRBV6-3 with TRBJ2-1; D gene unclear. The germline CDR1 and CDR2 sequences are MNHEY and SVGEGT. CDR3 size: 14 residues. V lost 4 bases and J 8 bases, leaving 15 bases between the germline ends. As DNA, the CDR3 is TGTGCCAGCAGTTCCATGACTTCGACGGATGAGCAGTTCTTC. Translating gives CASSSMTSTDEQFF.

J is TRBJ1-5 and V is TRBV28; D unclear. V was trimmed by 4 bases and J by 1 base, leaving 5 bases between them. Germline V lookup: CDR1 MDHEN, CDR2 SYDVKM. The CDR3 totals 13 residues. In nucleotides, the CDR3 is TGTGCCAGCAGTTACGACAGCAATCAGCCCCAGCATTTT. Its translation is CASSYDSNQPQHF.

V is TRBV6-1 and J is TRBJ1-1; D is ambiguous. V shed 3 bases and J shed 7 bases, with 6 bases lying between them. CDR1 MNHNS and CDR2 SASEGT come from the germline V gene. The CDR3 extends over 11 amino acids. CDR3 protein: CASSESDEAFF. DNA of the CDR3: TGTGCCAGCAGTGAGTCAGATGAAGCTTTCTTT.

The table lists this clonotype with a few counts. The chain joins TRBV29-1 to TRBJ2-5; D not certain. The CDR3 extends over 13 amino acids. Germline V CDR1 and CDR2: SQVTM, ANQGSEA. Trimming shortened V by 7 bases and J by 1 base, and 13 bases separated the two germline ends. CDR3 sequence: CSAFDGIQETQYF. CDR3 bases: TGCAGCGCCTTCGACGGCATCCAAGAGACCCAGTACTTC.

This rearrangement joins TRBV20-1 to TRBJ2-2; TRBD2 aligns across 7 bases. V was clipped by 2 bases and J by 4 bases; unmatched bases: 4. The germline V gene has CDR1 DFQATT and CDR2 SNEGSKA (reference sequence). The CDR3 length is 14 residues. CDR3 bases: TGCAGTGCTAGACAGGGAGGGAGCACCGGGGAGCTGTTTTTT. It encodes CSARQGGSTGELFF.

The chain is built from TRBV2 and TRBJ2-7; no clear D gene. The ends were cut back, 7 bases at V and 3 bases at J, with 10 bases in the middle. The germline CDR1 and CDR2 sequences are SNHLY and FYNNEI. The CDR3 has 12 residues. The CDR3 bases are TGTGCCAGCACGACGGAAGACTACGAGCAGTACTTC. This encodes CASTTEDYEQYF.

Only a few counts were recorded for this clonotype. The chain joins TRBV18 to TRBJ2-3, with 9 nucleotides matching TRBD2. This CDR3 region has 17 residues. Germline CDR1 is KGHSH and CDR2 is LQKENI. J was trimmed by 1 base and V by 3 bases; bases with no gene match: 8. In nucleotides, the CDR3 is TGTGCCAGCTCACCGATAAAACGGACTAGCGGCACAGATACGCAGTATTTT. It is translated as CASSPIKRTSGTDTQYF.

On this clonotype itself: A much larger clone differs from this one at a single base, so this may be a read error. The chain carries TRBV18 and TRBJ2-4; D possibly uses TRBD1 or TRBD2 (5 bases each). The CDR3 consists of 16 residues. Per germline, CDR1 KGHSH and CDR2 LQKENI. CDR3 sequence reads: CASSPPSGTVKSIQYF. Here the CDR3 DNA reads TGTGCCAGCTCACCACCGTCGGGGACGGTCAAAAGCATTCAGTACTTC.